The next 6 T cell receptor beta chains were all read from a single sample in a study of blood T cell dynamics during melanoma immunotherapy. Time point: pre-treatment baseline. Data came from immunoSEQ multiplex PCR; TCRdb stores just in-frame clones and leaves some out. The sample carries roughly 10,000 clones, 80% to 90% recorded once. The specimen was blood, collected from a patient treated with checkpoint blockade. The source is a human donor with melanoma.

This chain uses TRBV28 with TRBJ2-2; 8 bases fit TRBD1. The CDR3 contains 16 residues. Germline assignment: CDR1 MDHEN and CDR2 SYDVKM. Losses at the gene ends were 8 bases for V and 4 bases for J; bases not matched to a gene: 12. The DNA for the CDR3 is TGTGCCAGCGGATTCCTACATACAGGGGGCACCGGGGAGCTGTTTTTT. As protein: CASGFLHTGGTGELFF.

This clone occurred once. The chain uses TRBV6-4 and TRBJ2-1; TRBD1 is a possible D gene (5 bases). CDR3 length: 13 amino acids. Per the germline V gene, CDR1 is MRHNA and CDR2 is SNTAGT. V was cut by 4 bases and J by 2 bases, with 6 bases left in between. CDR3 region: CASSGQPYNEQFF. In nucleotides, the CDR3 is TGTGCCAGCAGTGGACAGCCCTACAATGAGCAGTTCTTC.

This chain joins TRBV5-1 and TRBJ2-5; 10 bases map to TRBD2. Germline CDR1 SGHRS, CDR2 YFSETQ. Trimming removed 4 bases from V and 4 bases from J; junction bases left unmatched: 7. This CDR3 region has 15 residues. DNA for the CDR3: TGCGCCAGCAGCGGGGGACTAGCGAGGATAGAGACCCAGTACTTC. It translates to CASSGGLARIETQYF.

The chain uses TRBV7-2 and TRBJ2-3, with D possibly being TRBD2 (6 bases). Trimming shortened V by 1 base and J by 6 bases, and 14 bases separated the two germline ends. The V gene's germline CDR1 is SGHTA and CDR2 FQGNSA. The length of the CDR3 is 15 residues. Here the CDR3 reads CASSLVGGVIDTQYF. In DNA, the CDR3 is TGTGCCAGCAGCTTAGTAGGCGGGGTGATCGATACGCAGTATTTT.

The chain has TRBV19 and TRBJ2-6; D remains unclear. Trimming removed 3 bases from V and 0 bases from J, with 9 bases in between. CDR3 length: 16 residues. Germline CDR1 and CDR2: LNHDA and SQIVND (reference sequence). The CDR3 nucleotides are TGTGCCAGTAGTATTAACAGAGGCTCTGGGGCCAACGTCCTGACTTTC. Translating it yields CASSINRGSGANVLTF.

V is TRBV4-3 and J is TRBJ2-7; 14 bases are a match to TRBD2. This CDR3 comprises 19 residues. V shed 1 base and J 0 bases; nucleotides not matched to a gene: 8. Per germline, CDR1 LGHNA and CDR2 YSLEER. The CDR3 nucleotides are TGCGCCAGCAGCCAAGTCGGTACGACTAGCGGGGGGGCCTCCTACGAGCAGTACTTC. It encodes CASSQVGTTSGGASYEQYF.